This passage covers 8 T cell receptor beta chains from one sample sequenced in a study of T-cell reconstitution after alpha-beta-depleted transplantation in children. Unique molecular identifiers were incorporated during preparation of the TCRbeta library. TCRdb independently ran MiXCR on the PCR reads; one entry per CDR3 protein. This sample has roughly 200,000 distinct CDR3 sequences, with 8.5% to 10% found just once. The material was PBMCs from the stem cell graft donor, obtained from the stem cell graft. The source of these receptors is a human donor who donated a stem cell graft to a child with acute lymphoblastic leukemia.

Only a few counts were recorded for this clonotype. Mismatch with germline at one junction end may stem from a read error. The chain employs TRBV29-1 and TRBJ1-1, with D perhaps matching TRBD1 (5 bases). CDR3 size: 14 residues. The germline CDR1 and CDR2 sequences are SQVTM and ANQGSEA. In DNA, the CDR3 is TGTAGCGTTGGACATACCCTTGGCGGCACTGAAGCTTTCTTT. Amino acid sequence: CSVGHTLGGTEAFF.

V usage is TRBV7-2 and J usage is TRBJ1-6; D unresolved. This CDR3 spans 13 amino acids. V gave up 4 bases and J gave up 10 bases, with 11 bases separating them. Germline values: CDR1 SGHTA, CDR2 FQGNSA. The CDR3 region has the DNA TGTGCCAGCAGCTCAAAAGGGAGGTCACCCCTCCACTTT. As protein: CASSSKGRSPLHF.

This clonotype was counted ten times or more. CDR3 bases: TGCGCCAGCAGCTTCCCGCGAGAGGGTAGGACCGAGGAGACCCAGTACTTC. This sequence encodes CASSFPREGRTEETQYF. The chain joins TRBV5-1 to TRBJ2-5; D possibly corresponds to TRBD2 (5 bases). The CDR3 has 17 residues. Germline CDR1 and CDR2: SGHRS and YFSETQ. V shed 2 bases and J shed 5 bases, with 22 bases lying between them.

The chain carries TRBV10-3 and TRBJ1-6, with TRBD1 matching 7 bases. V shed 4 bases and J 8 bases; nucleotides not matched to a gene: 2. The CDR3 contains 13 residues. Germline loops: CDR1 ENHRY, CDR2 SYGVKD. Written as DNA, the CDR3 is TGTGCCATCAGTGGGGGGACAGATTCACCCCTCCACTTT. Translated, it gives CAISGGTDSPLHF.

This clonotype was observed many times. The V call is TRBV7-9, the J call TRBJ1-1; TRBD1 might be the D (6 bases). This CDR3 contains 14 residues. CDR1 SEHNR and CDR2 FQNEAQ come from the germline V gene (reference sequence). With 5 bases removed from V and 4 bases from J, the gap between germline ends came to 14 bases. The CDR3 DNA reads TGTGCCAGCAGCCCCCAAGCAGGGGTCACTGAAGCTTTCTTT. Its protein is CASSPQAGVTEAFF.

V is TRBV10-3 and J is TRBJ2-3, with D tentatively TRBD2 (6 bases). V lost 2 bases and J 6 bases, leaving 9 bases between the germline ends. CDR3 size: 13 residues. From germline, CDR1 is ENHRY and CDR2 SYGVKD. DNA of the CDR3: TGTGCCATCAGTGAGGAGGGACTGGATACGCAGTATTTT. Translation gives CAISEEGLDTQYF.

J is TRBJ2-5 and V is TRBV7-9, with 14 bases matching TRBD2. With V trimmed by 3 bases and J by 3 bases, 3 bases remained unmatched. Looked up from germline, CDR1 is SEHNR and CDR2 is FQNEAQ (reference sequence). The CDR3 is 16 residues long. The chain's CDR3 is CASSFPGLAGEETQYF. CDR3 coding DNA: TGTGCCAGCAGCTTCCCGGGACTAGCGGGGGAAGAGACCCAGTACTTC.

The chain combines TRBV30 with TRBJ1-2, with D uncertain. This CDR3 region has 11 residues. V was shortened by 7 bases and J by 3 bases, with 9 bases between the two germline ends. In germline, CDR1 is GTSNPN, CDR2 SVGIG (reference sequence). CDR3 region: CASDTYYGYTF. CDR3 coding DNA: TGTGCCTCCGACACCTACTATGGCTACACCTTC. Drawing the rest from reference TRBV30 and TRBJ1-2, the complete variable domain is SQTIHQWPATLVQPVGSPLSLECTVEGTSNPNLYWYRQAAGRGLQLLFYSVGIGQISSEVPQNLSASRPQDRQFILSSKKLLLSDSGFYLCASDTYYGYTFGSGTRLTVV.